The 14 T cell receptor beta chains reported below all come from one sample, sequenced in a study of T-cell memory formation after mild COVID-19. TCRdb reprocessed the 5' RACE reads via MiXCR and lists one record per CDR3 protein. The repertoire holds about 320,000 distinct CDR3 sequences, with roughly an eighth as singletons. Sequencing was performed on PBMCs or a T cell subset sorted from them (not recorded which). These receptors all stem from a man aged 18 to 29 who had mild COVID-19 (a few samples of this study predate the infection). Cell type and time point are not known.

This clonotype was seen a few times. V and J are TRBV27 and TRBJ2-3; D is perhaps TRBD2 (7 bases). In germline, CDR1 is MNHEY, CDR2 SMNVEV (reference sequence). The CDR3 is made up of 16 amino acids. The V end was cut by 1 base, the J end by 5 bases, with 16 bases between. CDR3 sequence: CASSLYEGGPVDTQYF. CDR3 nucleotides: TGTGCCAGCAGTTTATACGAGGGGGGGCCAGTAGATACGCAGTATTTT.

This clonotype appeared a few times. The chain has TRBV7-2 and TRBJ2-2; D ambiguous. CDR1 and CDR2 (germline): SGHTA, FQGNSA. V lost 1 base and J 3 bases, leaving 6 bases between the germline ends. CDR3 length: 14 amino acids. The CDR3 spells CASSLDGHTGELFF. In DNA, the CDR3 is TGTGCCAGCAGCTTAGACGGGCACACCGGGGAGCTGTTTTTT.

CDR3 loop: CASSVGHSSYNSPLHF. As DNA, the CDR3 is TGTGCCAGCAGCGTAGGGCATAGCTCCTATAATTCACCCCTCCACTTT. The genes are TRBV9 and TRBJ1-6; D unresolved. The CDR3 consists of 16 residues. Trimming removed 0 bases at V and 0 bases at J, with 7 bases between. CDR1 and CDR2 (germline): SGDLS, YYNGEE.

The genes are TRBV5-6 and TRBJ1-1; D remains unclear. CDR3 length: 14 amino acids. Germline V gene data show CDR1 as SGHDT and CDR2 as YYEEEE. V was trimmed by 5 bases and J by 3 bases, leaving 14 bases between them. In nucleotides, the CDR3 is TGTGCCAGCAGGTTACTGGGTGGGGACACTGAAGCTTTCTTT. This gives the protein CASRLLGGDTEAFF.

V is TRBV5-1 and J is TRBJ2-1; 15 bases align to TRBD2. The CDR3 sequence is 18 residues long. Germline V gene data show CDR1 as SGHRS and CDR2 as YFSETQ. Trimming removed 4 bases from V and 2 bases from J; junction bases left unmatched: 7. This CDR3 reads CASSPGRTSGGAYNEQFF. The CDR3 DNA is TGCGCCAGCAGCCCGGGAAGGACTAGCGGGGGGGCCTACAATGAGCAGTTCTTC. The full variable domain, with the rest looked up from reference TRBV5-1 and TRBJ2-1, is KAGVTQTPRYLIKTRGQQVTLSCSPISGHRSVSWYQQTPGQGLQFLFEYFSETQRNKGNFPGRFSGRQFSNSRSEMNVSTLELGDSALYLCASSPGRTSGGAYNEQFFGPGTRLTVL.

The chain carries TRBV7-9 and TRBJ1-2; D remains ambiguous. Trimming stripped 1 base from V and 4 bases from J, with 10 bases between. This CDR3 comprises 14 residues. Germline V gives CDR1 SEHNR, CDR2 FQNEAQ (reference sequence). The CDR3 region has the DNA TGTGCCAGCAGCTTAGAAGGGTTCGCCTATGGCTACACCTTC. It is translated as CASSLEGFAYGYTF. The full variable domain, with the rest looked up from reference TRBV7-9 and TRBJ1-2, is DTGVSQNPRHKITKRGQNVTFRCDPISEHNRLYWYRQTLGQGPEFLTYFQNEAQLEKSRLLSDRFSAERPKGSFSTLEIQRTEQGDSAMYLCASSLEGFAYGYTFGSGTRLTVV.

This clonotype was detected many times. This chain links TRBV7-9 with TRBJ2-3; D unresolved. The germline CDR1 and CDR2 sequences are SEHNR and FQNEAQ (reference sequence). The CDR3 has 11 amino acids. V was trimmed by 3 bases and J by 6 bases, leaving 4 bases between them. CDR3 region: CASSFADTQYF. The CDR3 bases are TGTGCCAGCAGCTTCGCGGATACGCAGTATTTT.

The chain recombines TRBV5-1 with TRBJ1-3; the D is unclear. The V gene's germline CDR1 is SGHRS and CDR2 YFSETQ. This CDR3 region has 14 residues. V was shortened by 0 bases and J by 0 bases, with 4 bases between the two germline ends. The CDR3 here is CASSLVASGNTIYF. DNA of the CDR3: TGCGCCAGCAGCTTGGTCGCCTCTGGAAACACCATATATTTT.

The table lists this clonotype with many counts. The V gene is TRBV20-1, the J gene TRBJ2-3; 7 bases agree with TRBD2. Germline V lookup: CDR1 DFQATT, CDR2 SNEGSKA (reference sequence). The V and J ends lost 5 bases and 2 bases, in that order; junction bases with no gene match: 4. This CDR3 contains 13 residues. Here the CDR3 reads CSASSGVTDTQYF. CDR3 nucleotide sequence: TGCAGTGCTTCGAGCGGGGTCACAGATACGCAGTATTTT.

This rearrangement joins TRBV6-6 to TRBJ1-3; D is ambiguous. V lost 0 bases and J 4 bases, leaving 4 bases between the germline ends. CDR3 length: 13 amino acids. CDR1 and CDR2 (germline): MNHNY, SVGAGI (reference sequence). CDR3 in amino acids: CASSYSQGNTIYF. The CDR3 DNA reads as TGTGCCAGCAGTTACTCCCAGGGAAACACCATATATTTT.

This chain connects TRBV4-3 to TRBJ2-1, with TRBD2 matching 12 bases. Trimming removed 1 base from V and 9 bases from J; junction bases left unmatched: 7. Per germline, CDR1 LGHNA and CDR2 YSLEER. The length of the CDR3 is 16 residues. CDR3 amino acids: CASSQVPSGGVIEQFF. CDR3 DNA: TGCGCCAGCAGCCAAGTTCCTAGCGGGGGGGTAATTGAGCAGTTCTTC.

The rearrangement uses TRBV6-5 and TRBJ1-2, with 8 bases identical to TRBD1. CDR3 size: 13 residues. Germline values: CDR1 MNHEY, CDR2 SVGAGI. Germline trimming cut 10 bases from V and 4 bases from J; bases unmatched to any gene: 8. In nucleotides, the CDR3 is TGTGCCACCCAAAGTGGGACAGGCTATGGCTACACCTTC. It is translated as CATQSGTGYGYTF.

The chain uses TRBV6-5 and TRBJ1-1; weak D call: TRBD1 (6 bases). In germline, CDR1 is MNHEY, CDR2 SVGAGI. This CDR3 region has 16 residues. V was clipped by 7 bases and J by 2 bases, with 20 bases between them. The CDR3 loop reads CASTQDKPGANTEAFF. CDR3 nucleotide sequence: TGTGCCAGCACCCAAGATAAACCAGGGGCCAACACTGAAGCTTTCTTT.

The gene calls are TRBV4-1 and TRBJ2-7, with D tentatively TRBD1 (6 bases). Germline V CDR1 and CDR2: MGHRA, YSYEKL. Trimming left V 5 bases short and J 5 bases short, with 10 bases between. The CDR3 length is 12 residues. The CDR3 loop is CASSVTGNEQYF. The DNA for the CDR3 is TGCGCCAGCAGCGTAACAGGGAACGAGCAGTACTTC.